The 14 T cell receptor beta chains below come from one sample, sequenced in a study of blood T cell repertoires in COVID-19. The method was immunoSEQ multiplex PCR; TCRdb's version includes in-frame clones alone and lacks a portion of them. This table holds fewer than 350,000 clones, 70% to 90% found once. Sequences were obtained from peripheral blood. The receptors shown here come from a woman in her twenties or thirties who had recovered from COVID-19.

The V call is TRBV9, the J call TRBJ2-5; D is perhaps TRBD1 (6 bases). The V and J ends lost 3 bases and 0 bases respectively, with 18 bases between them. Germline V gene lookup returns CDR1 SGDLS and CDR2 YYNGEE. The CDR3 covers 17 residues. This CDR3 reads CASSEGDRKLDQETQYF. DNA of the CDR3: TGTGCCAGCAGCGAGGGGGACCGCAAGCTGGACCAAGAGACCCAGTACTTC.

The CDR3 coding sequence is TGCGCCAGCAGCCCTCTTACTACAGGGGACTACACTGAAGCTTTCTTT. Translating it yields CASSPLTTGDYTEAFF. This chain joins TRBV5-1 and TRBJ1-1; 7 bases match TRBD1. The CDR3 has 16 residues. The V gene's germline CDR1 is SGHRS and CDR2 YFSETQ. V shed 4 bases, J shed 3 bases, and the junction held 12 bases outside the gene matches.

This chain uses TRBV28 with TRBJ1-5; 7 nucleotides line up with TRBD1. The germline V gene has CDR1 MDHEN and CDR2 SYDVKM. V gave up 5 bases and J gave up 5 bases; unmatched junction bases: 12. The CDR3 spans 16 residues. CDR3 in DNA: TGTGCCAGCAGTCCCCACGTCGACAGGGCCCATCAGCCCCAGCATTTT. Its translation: CASSPHVDRAHQPQHF.

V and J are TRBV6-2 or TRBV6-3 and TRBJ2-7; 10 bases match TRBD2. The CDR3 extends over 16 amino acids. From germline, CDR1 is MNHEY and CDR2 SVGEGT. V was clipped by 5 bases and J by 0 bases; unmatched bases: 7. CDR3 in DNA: TGTGCCAGCAGTACCCCCGGACTAGCGGTCTCCTACGAGCAGTACTTC. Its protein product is CASSTPGLAVSYEQYF.

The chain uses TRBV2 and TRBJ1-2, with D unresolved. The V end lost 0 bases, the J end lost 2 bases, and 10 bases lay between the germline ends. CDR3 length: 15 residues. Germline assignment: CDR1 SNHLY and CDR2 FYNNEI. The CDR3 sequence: CASSEAPGINYGYTF. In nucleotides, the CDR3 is TGTGCCAGCAGTGAAGCTCCGGGAATCAACTATGGCTACACCTTC.

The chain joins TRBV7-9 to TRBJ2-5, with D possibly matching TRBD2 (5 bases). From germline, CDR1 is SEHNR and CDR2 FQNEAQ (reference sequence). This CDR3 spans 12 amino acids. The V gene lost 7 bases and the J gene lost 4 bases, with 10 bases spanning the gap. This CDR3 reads CASTFEGETQYF. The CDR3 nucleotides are TGTGCCAGCACCTTTGAGGGAGAGACCCAGTACTTC.

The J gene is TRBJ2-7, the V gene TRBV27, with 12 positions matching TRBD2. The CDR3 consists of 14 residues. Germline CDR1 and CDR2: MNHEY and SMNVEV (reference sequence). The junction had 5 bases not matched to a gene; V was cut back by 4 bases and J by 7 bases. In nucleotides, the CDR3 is TGTGCCAGCAGTTCGGGACTAGCGGGTGGAGAGCAGTACTTC. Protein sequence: CASSSGLAGGEQYF.

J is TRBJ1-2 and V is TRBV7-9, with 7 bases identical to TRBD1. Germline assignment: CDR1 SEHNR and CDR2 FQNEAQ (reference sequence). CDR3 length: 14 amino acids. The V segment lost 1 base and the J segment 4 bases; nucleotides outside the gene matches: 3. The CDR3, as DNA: TGTGCCAGCAGCTTAGAAGGGACAGCCTATGGCTACACCTTC. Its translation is CASSLEGTAYGYTF.

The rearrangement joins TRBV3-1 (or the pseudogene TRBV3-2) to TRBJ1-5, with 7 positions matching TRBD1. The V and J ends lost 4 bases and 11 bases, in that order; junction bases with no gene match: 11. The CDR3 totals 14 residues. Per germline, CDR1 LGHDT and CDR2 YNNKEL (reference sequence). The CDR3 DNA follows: TGTGCCAGCAGCCCCGGTCAGGGGGATTGGGCCCAGCATTTT. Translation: CASSPGQGDWAQHF.

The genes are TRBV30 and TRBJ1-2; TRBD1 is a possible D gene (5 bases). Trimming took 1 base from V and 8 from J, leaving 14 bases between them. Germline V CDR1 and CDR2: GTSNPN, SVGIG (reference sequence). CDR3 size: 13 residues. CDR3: CAWSAGGGRGYTF. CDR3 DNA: TGTGCCTGGAGTGCCGGGGGGGGACGGGGCTACACCTTC.

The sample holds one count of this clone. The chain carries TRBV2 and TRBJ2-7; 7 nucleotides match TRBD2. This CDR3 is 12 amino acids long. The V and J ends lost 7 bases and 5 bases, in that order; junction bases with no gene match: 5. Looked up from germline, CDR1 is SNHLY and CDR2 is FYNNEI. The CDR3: CASTAGRDEQYF. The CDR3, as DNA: TGTGCCAGCACCGCAGGGAGGGACGAGCAGTACTTC.

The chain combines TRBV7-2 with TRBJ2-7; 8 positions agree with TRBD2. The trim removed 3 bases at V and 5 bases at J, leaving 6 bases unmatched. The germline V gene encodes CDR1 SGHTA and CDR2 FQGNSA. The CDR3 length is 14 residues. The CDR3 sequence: CASSLGLVGDEQYF. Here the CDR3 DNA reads TGTGCCAGCAGCTTGGGACTAGTCGGCGACGAGCAGTACTTC.

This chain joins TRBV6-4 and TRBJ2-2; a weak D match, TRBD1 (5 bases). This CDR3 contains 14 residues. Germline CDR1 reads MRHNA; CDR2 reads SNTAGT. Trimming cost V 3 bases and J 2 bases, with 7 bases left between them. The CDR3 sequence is CASSEQGNTGELFF. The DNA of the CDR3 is TGTGCCAGCAGTGAGCAGGGAAACACCGGGGAGCTGTTTTTT.

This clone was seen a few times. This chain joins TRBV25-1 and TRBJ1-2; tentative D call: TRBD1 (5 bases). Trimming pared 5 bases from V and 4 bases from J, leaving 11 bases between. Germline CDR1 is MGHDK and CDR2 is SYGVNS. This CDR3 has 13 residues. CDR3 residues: CASSIGGGYGYTF. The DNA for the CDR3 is TGTGCCAGCAGTATCGGGGGTGGCTATGGCTACACCTTC.